The clone carrying this T cell receptor beta chain was picked up a small number of times. Antigen unknown. This entry comes from a study of T cell repertoires in cytomegalovirus infection. Study summary: The public TCR beta signatures pointed to both CMV infection and matching HLA type.

The germline CDR1 and CDR2 sequences are ENHRY and SYGVKD. Trimming shortened V by 3 bases and J by 7 bases, and 16 bases separated the two germline ends. The CDR3 contains 16 residues. TCRdb re-called the reads with MiXCR, one entry per CDR3 protein. The sample has around 430,000 distinct CDR3 sequences, under 55% seen once; the top ten hold 43%. The V gene is TRBV10-3, the J gene TRBJ1-6, with D perhaps TRBD1 (5 bases). This receptor was taken from a human donor in good health (CMV status not recorded). Some clones in this sample may be carry-over from other donors' samples. The sample here was cultured PBMCs, taken from culture after CMV antigen stimulation. The CDR3 sequence is CAISDQGGRSNSPLHF. The CDR3 nucleotides read TGTGCCATCAGTGATCAGGGAGGCAGATCAAATTCACCCCTCCACTTT.